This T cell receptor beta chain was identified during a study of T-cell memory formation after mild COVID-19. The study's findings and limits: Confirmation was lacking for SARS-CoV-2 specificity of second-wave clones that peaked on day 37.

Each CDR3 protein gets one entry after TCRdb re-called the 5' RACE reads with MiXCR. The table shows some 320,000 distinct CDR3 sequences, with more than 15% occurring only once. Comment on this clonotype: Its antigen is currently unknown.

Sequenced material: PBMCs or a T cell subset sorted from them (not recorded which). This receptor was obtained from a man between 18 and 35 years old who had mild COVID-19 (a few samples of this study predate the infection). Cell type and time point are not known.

CDR3 nucleotides: TGCAGCGTTGATTTTGACAGGTCTAAAGAGACCCAGTACTTC. Translated, it gives CSVDFDRSKETQYF. This chain connects TRBV29-1 to TRBJ2-5; the D gene is possibly TRBD1 (6 bases). CDR3 length equals 14 residues. In germline, CDR1 is SQVTM, CDR2 ANQGSEA. Trimming cost V 3 bases and J 3 bases, with 14 bases left between them.